This T cell receptor (beta chain) was found in a study of CD8+ T cells in alopecia areata. The study, taken as a whole, reports: Normal skin's resident alphabeta T cells are also sequenced in scalp samples.

V lost 0 bases and J lost 5, with 11 bases in between. The CDR3 is made up of 14 amino acids. The germline CDR1 and CDR2 sequences are SGHRS and YFSETQ. As to this clone: Its antigen is not known.

Extracted RNA was reverse transcribed, and the resulting cDNA served as sequencing template. Assay: immunoSEQ multiplex PCR; the TCRdb copy retains only in-frame clones and omits some. The table lists about 150,000 clones, 62% of them singletons. The researchers isolated CD4+ and CD8+ T cells from PBMCs by sorting. The TCR sequence derives from a human donor in good health. The V gene is TRBV5-1, the J gene TRBJ1-2; D unclear. The source material was CD8+ T cells sorted from blood. CDR3 loop: CASSLVGSGYGYTF. For the CDR3, the DNA is TGCGCCAGCAGCTTGGTAGGGTCGGGATATGGCTACACCTTC.